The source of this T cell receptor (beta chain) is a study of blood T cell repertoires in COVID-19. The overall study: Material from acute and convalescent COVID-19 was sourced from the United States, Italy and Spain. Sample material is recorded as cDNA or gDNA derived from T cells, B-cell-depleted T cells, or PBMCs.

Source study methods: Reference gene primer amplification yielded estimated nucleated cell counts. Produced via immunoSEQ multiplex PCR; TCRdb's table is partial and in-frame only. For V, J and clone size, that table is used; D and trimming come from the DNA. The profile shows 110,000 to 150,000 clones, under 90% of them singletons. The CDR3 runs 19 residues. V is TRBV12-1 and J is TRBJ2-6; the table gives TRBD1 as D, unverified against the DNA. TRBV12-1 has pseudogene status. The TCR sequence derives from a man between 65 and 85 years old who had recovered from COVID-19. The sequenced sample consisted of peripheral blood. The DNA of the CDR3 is TGTGCCAGCAGCTTTGACAGGGGGCATTTCCTCTCTGGGGCCAACGTCCTGACTTTC. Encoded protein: CASSFDRGHFLSGANVLTF.